These 29 T cell receptor beta chains originate from one sample sequenced in a study of blood T cells in healthy people across ages. Then a second PCR, running roughly 7 to 11 cycles, was carried out with a sample-barcoded 5' primer and a J-beta primer mix. TCRdb reprocessed the 5' RACE reads via MiXCR and lists one record per CDR3 protein. This sample yields about 760,000 distinct CDR3 sequences, of which 20% to 25% are seen a single time; more than 7.5% belongs to the top ten. The same sample was also studied in work on T cells of mothers and their children.

Sequenced sample: blood. The receptors derive from a boy aged 5-17 years in good health.

In its sample, this clonotype was seen a few times. This chain links TRBV10-3 with TRBJ2-7; possibly TRBD1 or TRBD2 for D (5 bases each). V was pared by 5 bases and J by 3 bases, with 14 bases between. CDR3 length: 14 amino acids. The germline V gene has CDR1 ENHRY and CDR2 SYGVKD. CDR3 coding DNA: TGTGCCATCAGTAGTCCCGGGACCCTCTACGAGCAGTACTTC. Translating gives CAISSPGTLYEQYF.

V gene TRBV4-3 combines with J gene TRBJ2-5; a possible D gene is TRBD2 (6 bases). Trimming removed 1 base from V and 4 bases from J, with 10 bases in between. The germline gives CDR1 LGHNA, CDR2 YSLEER. The CDR3 runs 14 residues. The CDR3 here is CASSQGRGLETQYF. The CDR3 bases are TGCGCCAGCAGCCAAGGACGGGGGTTAGAGACCCAGTACTTC.

V gene TRBV6-5 combines with J gene TRBJ2-5; 8 bases match TRBD1. The ends lost 2 bases at V and 5 bases at J; junction bases unmatched: 7. CDR1 MNHEY and CDR2 SVGAGI come from the germline V gene. The CDR3 spans 15 residues. The CDR3: CASSYQGADGETQYF. CDR3 nucleotide sequence: TGTGCCAGCAGTTACCAGGGGGCGGACGGGGAGACCCAGTACTTC.

This chain uses TRBV28 with TRBJ1-2, with 7 bases matching TRBD1. The trim removed 6 bases at V and 3 bases at J, leaving 7 bases unmatched. This CDR3 region has 14 residues. CDR1 and CDR2 from the germline V gene are MDHEN and SYDVKM. The DNA for the CDR3 is TGTGCCAGCAGCCCTAAGGGGGCTTACTATGGCTACACCTTC. Translation: CASSPKGAYYGYTF.

As for this clonotype: Sequence at one end of the junction differs from germline and may be a read error. This sequence joins TRBV3-1 and TRBJ1-4; 8 bases fit TRBD1. This CDR3 comprises 12 residues. CDR1 LGHDT and CDR2 YNNKEL come from the germline V gene (reference sequence). The CDR3 loop reads CASSQTGTGVSF. The CDR3, as DNA: TGTGCCAGCAGCCAAACCGGGACAGGAGTCTCTTTT.

The chain employs TRBV10-3 and TRBJ1-2; D not certain. The CDR3 contains 16 residues. Germline V CDR1 and CDR2: ENHRY, SYGVKD. V lost 5 bases and J 6 bases, leaving 22 bases between the germline ends. As DNA, the CDR3 is TGTGCCATCAGTCCCAGCCCGGCGGGAGTCCTAGATGGCTACACCTTC. The encoded protein is CAISPSPAGVLDGYTF.

The V gene is TRBV29-1, the J gene TRBJ2-5; no clear D gene. With the DNA end fitting TRBJ2-1 better, the J assignment may be wrong. The germline CDR1 and CDR2 sequences are SQVTM and ANQGSEA. This CDR3 is built from 13 residues. The CDR3 DNA reads TGCAGCGTTGGTGATGGCTCGATCAATGAGCAGTTCTTC. Translation gives CSVGDGSINEQFF.

V is TRBV12-3 or TRBV12-4 and J is TRBJ2-5; TRBD2 might be the D (5 bases). Trimming shortened V by 11 bases and J by 4 bases, and 14 bases separated the two germline ends. This CDR3 region has 12 residues. The DNA of the CDR3 is TGTGCCGTCAGGAGGACCTCAGAGACCCAGTACTTC. Translating it yields CAVRRTSETQYF.

The chain employs TRBV6-2 or TRBV6-3 and TRBJ2-7; D possibly corresponds to TRBD2 (6 bases). CDR1 and CDR2 from the germline V gene are MNHEY and SVGEGT. V gave up 2 bases and J gave up 1 base, with 9 bases separating them. The CDR3 is made up of 14 amino acids. The CDR3 region has the DNA TGTGCCAGCAGTTACATGCGGGAATCCTACGAGCAGTACTTC. Its translation: CASSYMRESYEQYF.

A few counts support this clonotype. The rearrangement joins TRBV6-1 to TRBJ1-1, with a tentative D call TRBD1 (5 bases). Trimming pared 6 bases from V and 11 bases from J, leaving 19 bases between. The CDR3 has 13 amino acids. From germline, CDR1 is MNHNS and CDR2 SASEGT. CDR3 DNA: TGTGCCAGCAGAGAATGGGTAGGGGTCGGGGCTTTCTTT. Protein sequence: CASREWVGVGAFF.

This sequence joins TRBV24-1 and TRBJ2-5; 7 nucleotides match TRBD2. Germline CDR1 is KGHDR and CDR2 is SFDVKD. The CDR3 is made up of 15 amino acids. Trimming at V came to 2 bases and at J to 2 bases, leaving 4 bases not matched to a gene. The CDR3 loop reads CATSDYSGPQETQYF. In nucleotides, the CDR3 is TGTGCCACCAGTGATTATAGCGGGCCGCAAGAGACCCAGTACTTC.

This chain uses TRBV18 with TRBJ2-1, with TRBD1 matching 7 bases. The J call is doubtful: the DNA matches TRBJ2-7 better. The CDR3 loop spans 13 amino acids. Germline CDR1 and CDR2: KGHSH and LQKENI. The DNA for the CDR3 is TGTGCCAGCTGGATCGACAGGGCATACGAGCAGTACTTC. Translation gives CASWIDRAYEQYF.

V gene TRBV9 combines with J gene TRBJ1-4; D not certain. This CDR3 has 13 amino acids. V lost 0 bases, J lost 3 bases, and 3 bases lay in between. Germline lookup yields CDR1 SGDLS and CDR2 YYNGEE. For the CDR3, the DNA is TGTGCCAGCAGCGTAGAAGCTAATGAAAAACTGTTTTTT. Translation: CASSVEANEKLFF. Variable domain in full (rest from reference TRBV9 and TRBJ1-4): DSGVTQTPKHLITATGQRVTLRCSPRSGDLSVYWYQQSLDQGLQFLIQYYNGEERAKGNILERFSAQQFPDLHSELNLSSLELGDSALYFCASSVEANEKLFFGSGTQLSVL.

In regard to this clonotype: Because it lacks the conserved phenylalanine or tryptophan at the end, this CDR3 is likely a read error. Because the CDR3's place on the DNA is in doubt, the DNA is left out and the CDR3 is given as listed by TCRdb. The chain joins TRBV5-1 to TRBJ2-7; TRBD1 is the table's D call and was not checked against the DNA. Including both end residues, the CDR3 is 12 amino acids long. The V gene's germline CDR1 is SGHRS and CDR2 YFSETQ. CDR3: CASSILRGSTSC.

The chain links TRBV21-1 to TRBJ2-5; the DNA was not compared with TRBD1, the D call given in the table. TRBV21-1 is an annotated pseudogene. The CDR3 runs 17 residues. CDR3 DNA sequence: TGTGCCAGCAGCAGGGAGGTCGTTGGGGCGCCCCGGGAGACCCAGTACTTC. This gives the protein CASSREVVGAPRETQYF.

V is TRBV20-1 and J is TRBJ2-7; no firm D call. The length of the CDR3 is 14 residues. V gave up 3 bases and J gave up 0 bases, with 12 bases separating them. Germline V gives CDR1 DFQATT, CDR2 SNEGSKA (reference sequence). For the CDR3, the DNA is TGCAGTGCTAGGGCTTCCTCGAGCTCCTACGAGCAGTACTTC. Protein: CSARASSSSYEQYF.

The rearrangement uses TRBV29-1 and TRBJ1-1; the D gene is possibly TRBD1 (6 bases). The CDR3 consists of 10 residues. Trimming stripped 7 bases from V and 12 bases from J, with 15 bases between. Germline assignment: CDR1 SQVTM and CDR2 ANQGSEA. CDR3 sequence (DNA): TGCAGCGCCTTGGGACATCAGCCTTTCTTT. This encodes CSALGHQPFF.

The rearrangement joins TRBV24-1 to TRBJ2-5, with 10 bases fitting TRBD2. Per germline, CDR1 KGHDR and CDR2 SFDVKD. Trimming took 4 bases from V and 1 from J; bases not matched to a gene: 11. This CDR3 spans 18 amino acids. This CDR3 reads CATSDLDGAGGPQETQYF. Here the CDR3 DNA reads TGTGCCACCAGTGACCTGGATGGAGCGGGGGGGCCCCAAGAGACCCAGTACTTC.

The rearrangement links TRBV7-2 to TRBJ1-2; TRBD1 is a possible D gene (6 bases). Trimming removed 3 bases at V and 7 bases at J, with 18 bases between. The V gene's germline CDR1 is SGHTA and CDR2 FQGNSA. CDR3 length: 15 amino acids. CDR3 sequence: CASSLIPDRSAGYTF. In DNA form, the CDR3 reads TGTGCCAGCAGCTTGATCCCGGACAGATCTGCTGGCTACACCTTC.

The CDR3, as DNA: TGTGCCAGCAGCTTAGCGGGGGTCTACTCTGGAAACACCATATATTTT. Protein product: CASSLAGVYSGNTIYF. The chain combines TRBV7-6 with TRBJ1-3, with a tentative D call TRBD1 (5 bases). V lost 0 bases and J lost 0, with 9 bases in between. Germline loops: CDR1 SGHVS, CDR2 FNYEAQ. CDR3 length: 16 residues.

The V call is TRBV14, the J call TRBJ1-1; TRBD1 is a possible D gene (6 bases). Trimming removed 0 bases from V and 3 bases from J, with 17 bases in between. The CDR3 has 17 amino acids. Germline assignment: CDR1 SGHDN and CDR2 FVKESK. The CDR3: CASSQEGGRGRDTEAFF. CDR3 sequence (DNA): TGTGCCAGCAGCCAAGAAGGAGGGCGGGGGCGCGACACTGAAGCTTTCTTT.

This clonotype was counted a few times. The chain recombines TRBV12-5 with TRBJ2-5, with 10 bases identical to TRBD2. With 3 bases clipped from V and 3 bases from J, the junction kept 4 bases outside the gene matches. Germline values: CDR1 LGHNT, CDR2 FRNRAP. The CDR3 covers 15 residues. The CDR3 DNA is TGTGCTAGTGGTTTCGAGCGGGGGGGGGAAGAGACCCAGTACTTC. Its protein product is CASGFERGGEETQYF.

This clonotype has a handful of counts. The V call is TRBV29-1, the J call TRBJ1-2, with 9 bases that match TRBD1. V was pared by 4 bases and J by 3 bases, with 6 bases of the junction left unmatched. This CDR3 has 14 residues. Germline loops: CDR1 SQVTM, CDR2 ANQGSEA. CDR3 sequence (DNA): TGCAGCGTTGCCGGGGGACAGGGTGACTATGGCTACACCTTC. Translated: CSVAGGQGDYGYTF.

The chain recombines TRBV9 with TRBJ2-5; no clear D gene. The CDR3 is 13 residues long. V dropped 3 bases and J dropped 4 bases, with 10 bases sitting between them. Germline V lookup: CDR1 SGDLS, CDR2 YYNGEE. CDR3 region: CASSGPLAETQYF. Here the CDR3 DNA reads TGTGCCAGCAGCGGGCCCCTCGCAGAGACCCAGTACTTC. The entire variable domain, with the rest obtained from reference TRBV9 and TRBJ2-5, is as follows: DSGVTQTPKHLITATGQRVTLRCSPRSGDLSVYWYQQSLDQGLQFLIQYYNGEERAKGNILERFSAQQFPDLHSELNLSSLELGDSALYFCASSGPLAETQYFGPGTRLLVL.

V gene TRBV9 combines with J gene TRBJ1-4; D remains unclear. Trimming took 0 bases from V and 10 from J, leaving 7 bases between them. Germline CDR1 and CDR2: SGDLS and YYNGEE. The CDR3 contains 12 residues. The CDR3 nucleotides are TGTGCCAGCAGCGTAGAGGGAGGAAAACTGTTTTTT. It encodes CASSVEGGKLFF. Drawing the rest from reference TRBV9 and TRBJ1-4, the complete variable domain is DSGVTQTPKHLITATGQRVTLRCSPRSGDLSVYWYQQSLDQGLQFLIQYYNGEERAKGNILERFSAQQFPDLHSELNLSSLELGDSALYFCASSVEGGKLFFGSGTQLSVL.

This clonotype was recorded once. At one end, the junction sequence differs from germline, possibly due to a read error. The genes are TRBV9 and TRBJ2-7, with D possibly matching TRBD2 (5 bases). The germline gives CDR1 SGDLS, CDR2 YYNGEE. CDR3 length equals 13 residues. This CDR3 reads CASRGQASYEQYF. The CDR3 coding sequence is TGCGCCAGCAGAGGGCAGGCCTCCTACGAGCAGTACTTC.

V and J are TRBV15 and TRBJ1-2; D might be TRBD1 (5 bases). Between the trimmed V and J ends, which lost 5 bases and 5 bases, there was a span of 12 bases. The CDR3 runs 13 residues. Germline CDR1 is LNHNV and CDR2 is YYDKDF (reference sequence). The CDR3 region has the DNA TGTGCCACCAGCGGCGGGACGGAGTATGGCTACACCTTC. This encodes CATSGGTEYGYTF.

The sample holds a few counts of this clonotype. The germline gene is not matched at one end of the junction; a read error may be the cause. This chain links TRBV3-1 with TRBJ2-5; no reliable D call. Germline lookup yields CDR1 LGHDT and CDR2 YNNKEL (reference sequence). This CDR3 comprises 11 residues. The CDR3, as DNA: TGTGCCAGCAGCCAAGCGGAGACCCAGCACTTC. Residues: CASSQAETQHF.

The J gene is TRBJ2-5, the V gene TRBV11-2, with D perhaps TRBD1 or TRBD2 (5 bases each). The DNA end is more similar to TRBJ2-1, so the J call may be wrong. The CDR3 is 14 residues long. The germline CDR1 and CDR2 sequences are SGHAT and FQNNGV. The CDR3 spells CASSPSRDHNEQFF. The CDR3 region has the DNA TGTGCCAGCAGCCCAAGCAGGGACCACAATGAGCAGTTCTTC.